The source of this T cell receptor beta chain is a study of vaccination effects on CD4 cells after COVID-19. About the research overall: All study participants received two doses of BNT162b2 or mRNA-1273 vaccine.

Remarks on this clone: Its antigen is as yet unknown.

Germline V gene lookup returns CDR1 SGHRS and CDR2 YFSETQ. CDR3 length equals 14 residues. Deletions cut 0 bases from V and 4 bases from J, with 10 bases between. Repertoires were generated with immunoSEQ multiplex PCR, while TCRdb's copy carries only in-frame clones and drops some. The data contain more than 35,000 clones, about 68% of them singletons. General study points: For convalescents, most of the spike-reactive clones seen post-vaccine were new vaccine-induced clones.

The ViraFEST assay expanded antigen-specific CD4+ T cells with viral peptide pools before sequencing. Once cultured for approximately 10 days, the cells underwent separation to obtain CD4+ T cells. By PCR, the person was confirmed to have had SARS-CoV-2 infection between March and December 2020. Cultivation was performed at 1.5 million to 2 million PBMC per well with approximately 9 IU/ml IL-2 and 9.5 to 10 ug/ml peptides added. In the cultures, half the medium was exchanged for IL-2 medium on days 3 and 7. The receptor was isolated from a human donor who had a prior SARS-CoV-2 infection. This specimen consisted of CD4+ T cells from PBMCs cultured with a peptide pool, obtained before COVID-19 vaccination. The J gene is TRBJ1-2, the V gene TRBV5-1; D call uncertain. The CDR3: CASSLGVGIYGYTF. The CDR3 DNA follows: TGCGCCAGCAGCTTGGGGGTCGGCATCTATGGCTACACCTTC.